Sequencing of this T cell receptor beta chain was carried out in a study of blood T cells in healthy people across ages. General observations from the study: Roughly linear age-related decline in beta diversity appeared, significant by age about 40. Possibly confounding the expanded clonotype changes was the fact that donor CMV status was unknown. Naive CD4+ cell counts and diversity both ran higher in long-lived than in aged donors.

A second PCR of about 7 to 12 cycles used a sample-barcoded 5' primer and a J-beta primer mix. One entry per CDR3 protein, called by TCRdb with MiXCR from the 5' RACE reads. The sample lists about 640,000 distinct CDR3 sequences; about 30% were seen once. The CDR3 spans 15 residues. Comments on this clonotype: Its antigen is undetermined.

This clonotype was obtained from an elderly woman in good health. The sequencing input was blood. V is TRBV12-3 or TRBV12-4 and J is TRBJ2-4; possibly TRBD1 or TRBD2 for D (5 bases each). The tail of the sequence fits TRBJ2-7 better, so the J call may be wrong. CDR3 amino acids: CASSLVAGTGNEQYF. CDR3 nucleotide sequence: TGTGCCAGCAGTTTAGTAGCAGGGACGGGGAACGAGCAGTACTTC.